This is a list of T cell receptor beta chains from one sample in a study of T cell responses to AZD1222 COVID-19 vaccine. TCRdb keeps only in-frame clones here, not all; method: immunoSEQ multiplex PCR. The table records 110,000 or so clones, around nine tenths of them present only once. The sample here was peripheral blood, taken on day 0 of AZD1222 vaccination. The receptors originated from an adult in good health. The CDR3 runs from the conserved cysteine through the conserved F or W. D genes are given only for firm matches. Rows may omit the clone size; those that give it use once, few, many or a size class.

-	TRBD2	TRBV29-1	TRBJ2-3	CSVEAGTRRDTQYF	TGCAGCGTTGAGGCCGGGACTAGGAGAGATACGCAGTATTTT
-	-	TRBV6-5	TRBJ2-2	CASNYRAFTGELFF	TGTGCCAGCAATTACAGGGCGTTCACCGGGGAGCTGTTTTTT
-	-	TRBV5-4	TRBJ2-3	CASSLEVGSNTQYF	TGTGCCAGCAGCTTGGAGGTCGGCAGTAATACGCAGTATTTT
-	-	TRBV5-1	TRBJ1-1	CASSIDGTRERRPFF	TGCGCCAGCAGCATCGACGGGACAAGGGAAAGGAGACCTTTCTTT
once	-	TRBV20-1	TRBJ2-3	CSARDQNTQYF	TGCAGTGCTAGAGATCAGAATACGCAGTATTTT
-	-	TRBV2	TRBJ1-2	CASSEEGTTGYTF	TGTGCCAGCAGTGAAGAAGGTACCACGGGCTACACCTTC
-	-	TRBV25-1	TRBJ1-1	CASTPGHRNTEAFF	TGTGCCAGCACCCCGGGGCACAGGAACACTGAAGCTTTCTTT
-	TRBD1	TRBV6-6	TRBJ2-3	CASSYDRVGDTQYF	TGTGCCAGCAGTTACGACAGGGTGGGCGATACGCAGTATTTT
once	-	TRBV11-3	TRBJ1-4	CASSLRNRNEKLFF	TGTGCCAGCAGCTTACGGAACAGAAATGAAAAACTGTTTTTT
-	TRBD1	TRBV9	TRBJ1-4	CASSVVGQAGEKLFF	TGTGCCAGCAGCGTAGTGGGACAGGCAGGAGAAAAACTGTTTTTT
-	TRBD1	TRBV19	TRBJ1-2	CASRTFSGTGGTFYGYTF	TGTGCCAGTAGAACCTTTTCCGGGACAGGGGGGACTTTCTATGGCTACACCTTC
few	TRBD2	TRBV5-1	TRBJ2-3	CASSLTSGGSSIASTDTQYF	TGCGCCAGCAGCTTGACTAGCGGGGGGTCCTCCATAGCTAGCACAGATACGCAGTATTTT
-	-	TRBV6-5	TRBJ1-1	CASRGRGPTEAFF	TGTGCCAGCAGGGGGCGAGGTCCCACTGAAGCTTTCTTT
-	TRBD1	TRBV9	TRBJ1-2	CASSVDRGYGYTF	TGTGCCAGCAGCGTAGACAGGGGTTATGGCTACACCTTC
few	-	TRBV15	TRBJ1-1	CATSRRYGGGITEAFF	TGTGCCACCAGCAGAAGATATGGGGGTGGTATTACTGAAGCTTTCTTT
-	TRBD1	TRBV28	TRBJ1-2	CASSLRDRAGYGYTF	TGTGCCAGCAGTTTAAGGGACAGGGCTGGCTATGGCTACACCTTC
-	TRBD2	TRBV5-1	TRBJ2-2	CASSPRTSGANTGELFF	TGCGCCAGCAGCCCACGGACTAGCGGTGCGAACACCGGGGAGCTGTTTTTT
-	TRBD1	TRBV7-8	TRBJ1-2	CASSLMDRGPYGYTF	TGTGCCAGCAGCTTAATGGACAGGGGCCCCTATGGCTACACCTTC
-	-	TRBV4-1	TRBJ1-2	CASRPTGNYGYTF	TGCGCCAGCAGACCGACGGGTAACTATGGCTACACCTTC
once	-	TRBV30	TRBJ1-1	CAWSGEAPYTEAFF	TGTGCCTGGAGTGGGGAGGCCCCCTACACTGAAGCTTTCTTT
-	TRBD1	TRBV6-1	TRBJ1-6	CASSPPNRGSPLHF	TGTGCCAGCAGTCCCCCTAACAGGGGTTCACCCCTCCACTTT
-	TRBD1	TRBV5-1	TRBJ1-1	CASSATGDTEAFF	TGCGCCAGCAGCGCGACAGGGGACACTGAAGCTTTCTTT
-	TRBD2	TRBV11-2	TRBJ2-2	CASSLLTSANTGELFF	TGTGCCAGCAGCTTACTAACTAGCGCGAACACCGGGGAGCTGTTTTTT
-	-	TRBV4-3	TRBJ1-1	CASSQVARANTEAFF	TGCGCCAGCAGCCAAGTCGCCAGGGCGAACACTGAAGCTTTCTTT
-	TRBD1	TRBV3-1/TRBV3-2	TRBJ1-5	CASSQGRGLIEPQHF	TGTGCCAGCAGCCAAGGCAGGGGGCTTATCGAGCCCCAGCATTTT
-	-	TRBV6-1	TRBJ1-5	CASSEIGPNQPQHF	TGTGCCAGCAGTGAAATAGGGCCCAATCAGCCCCAGCATTTT
-	-	TRBV6-5	TRBJ2-7	CASSLEGDPSYEQYF	TGTGCCAGCAGTCTAGAGGGTGACCCTTCCTACGAGCAGTACTTC
-	TRBD1	TRBV5-1	TRBJ1-3	CAIFHRGGNTIYF	TGCGCCATCTTCCACAGGGGCGGAAACACCATATATTTT
few	-	TRBV30	TRBJ1-1	CAGMMNTEAFF	TGTGCCGGAATGATGAACACTGAAGCTTTCTTT
-	-	TRBV28	TRBJ2-7	CASRPPLGGGYEQYF	TGTGCCAGCAGGCCGCCCCTGGGTGGAGGCTACGAGCAGTACTTC
once	-	TRBV5-5	TRBJ2-7	CASSSSTGLYEQYF	TGTGCCAGCAGCTCCTCGACAGGACTATACGAGCAGTACTTC
-	-	TRBV11-3	TRBJ1-2	CASSSDRLYGYTF	TGTGCCAGCAGCTCCGACCGGCTCTATGGCTACACCTTC
-	-	TRBV5-1	TRBJ1-1	CASSLVQGRRTEAFF	TGCGCCAGCAGCTTGGTCCAGGGACGTCGGACTGAAGCTTTCTTT
-	-	TRBV5-6	TRBJ1-4	CASSLRLSRGSTNEKLFF	TGTGCCAGCAGCCTGCGGCTTAGCAGGGGTTCAACTAATGAAAAACTGTTTTTT
-	TRBD2	TRBV11-1	TRBJ2-7	CASSPGLSNEQYF	TGTGCCAGCAGCCCGGGACTATCGAACGAGCAGTACTTC
-	-	TRBV7-6	TRBJ1-1	CASSLNPGTTTEAFF	TGTGCCAGCAGCTTAAACCCAGGAACGACCACTGAAGCTTTCTTT
-	TRBD2	TRBV7-3	TRBJ2-1	CASSFTSGYDNEQFF	TGTGCCAGCAGTTTCACTAGCGGGTATGACAATGAGCAGTTCTTC
-	-	TRBV7-8	TRBJ2-1	CASSKSMWSEQFF	TGTGCCAGCAGCAAAAGTATGTGGAGTGAGCAGTTCTTC
-	TRBD1	TRBV3-1/TRBV3-2	TRBJ2-4	CASSLRRDRGRYNIQYF	TGTGCCAGCAGCCTGCGCCGGGACAGGGGTCGGTACAACATTCAGTACTTC
-	-	TRBV12-3/TRBV12-4	TRBJ1-5	CASSLGGGQPQHF	TGTGCCAGCAGTTTAGGAGGCGGTCAGCCCCAGCATTTT
-	TRBD1	TRBV28	TRBJ1-4	CASSQGVNNEKLFF	TGTGCCAGCAGCCAGGGGGTCAATAATGAAAAACTGTTTTTT
-	-	TRBV27	TRBJ1-6	CASSFTGYSPLHF	TGTGCCAGCAGTTTCACGGGGTATTCACCCCTCCACTTT